The clone carrying this T cell receptor (beta chain) has ten or more counts. Its antigen remains unidentified. Specified time point: persistent/refractory GD, antithyroid drugs over 5 years with positive TRAb. RNA extracted from PBMCs served as the sequencing template. Libraries of TCR beta came from iRepertoire HTBI primers plus Arm-PCR of CDR3 regions. TCRdb processed the multiplex PCR reads anew with MiXCR; each CDR3 protein has one entry. Among hundreds of thousands of distinct CDR3 sequences listed, 20% to 25% were seen once. The data are from a study of regulatory T cells in long-lasting Graves disease. Study-wide context: Positivity for TSH receptor antibodies plus over 5 years of antithyroid drugs meant persistent Graves' disease.

Study-wide results and limits: Persistent patients had a count of shared public clonotypes (approximately 2,700) that exceeded that of new patients (about 970).

V was shortened by 4 bases and J by 5 bases, with 14 bases between the two germline ends. This CDR3 contains 14 residues. Germline V gene lookup returns CDR1 MNHEY and CDR2 SVGEGT. The specimen was peripheral blood mononuclear cells (PBMCs), collected when the disease was refractory, from a patient treated with antithyroid drugs. The receptor was derived from a female donor with Graves disease. The chain employs TRBV6-2 or TRBV6-3 and TRBJ2-5, with D perhaps TRBD2 (5 bases). The CDR3 region is CASSSPGDFETQYF. The CDR3 DNA is TGTGCCAGCAGTTCGCCCGGGGATTTTGAGACCCAGTACTTC.